The 17 T cell receptor beta chains listed next were all sequenced from one sample in a study of glioma-infiltrating T cells after dendritic cell vaccination (dated by TCRdb to the mid-2010s). Explained via the paper, the time point label denotes: after dendritic cell vaccination, including at tumor progression/relapse. Library preparation was by the immunoSEQ multiplex PCR assay. TCRdb took this table from immuneACCESS and kept in-frame rearrangements with V and J called. Such tables lack part of the clones; where checked against another copy, unresolved V genes explain under half of the gap, and the rest is unexplained. This sample has 90,000 to 95,000 clones in its table, and approximately 80% of those were observed once. The ten largest account for approximately 2.1% of the sample. The input for sequencing was blood, taken after dendritic cell vaccination. The receptors were gathered from a human donor with glioblastoma.

V usage is TRBV5-1 and J usage is TRBJ1-6, with TRBD1 as a possible D gene (5 bases). Trimming stripped 7 bases from V and 10 bases from J, with 21 bases between. This CDR3 region has 15 residues. Germline lookup yields CDR1 SGHRS and CDR2 YFSETQ. CDR3 nucleotides: TGCGCCAGCGGGGAGGGGAGTCAGGGAAGCTCACCCCTCCACTTT. It yields the protein CASGEGSQGSSPLHF. Combining the CDR3 with reference TRBV5-1 and TRBJ1-6 gives the whole variable domain KAGVTQTPRYLIKTRGQQVTLSCSPISGHRSVSWYQQTPGQGLQFLFEYFSETQRNKGNFPGRFSGRQFSNSRSEMNVSTLELGDSALYLCASGEGSQGSSPLHFGNGTRLTVT.

In this sample, this clone turned up once. This chain connects TRBV11-1 to TRBJ2-2; tentatively, D is TRBD2 (6 bases). The CDR3 contains 15 residues. Germline lookup yields CDR1 SGHAT and CDR2 FQDESV (reference sequence). V lost 1 base and J lost 4, with 10 bases in between. CDR3 bases: TGTGCCAGCAGCTTAGAACTAGCAGTCACCGGGGAGCTGTTTTTT. Protein: CASSLELAVTGELFF.

The rearrangement links TRBV18 to TRBJ1-6; D is possibly TRBD1 (5 bases). Per the germline V gene, CDR1 is KGHSH and CDR2 is LQKENI. The CDR3 has 14 residues. Trimming cost V 6 bases and J 3 bases, with 9 bases left between them. The CDR3 loop is CASSSDSYNSPLHF. CDR3 DNA sequence: TGTGCCAGCTCCAGTGACAGCTATAATTCACCCCTCCACTTT.

In DNA, the CDR3 is TGTGCCAGCAGCCGAGACCTAGATAACTATGGCTACACCTTC. Residues: CASSRDLDNYGYTF. The chain couples TRBV4-2 to TRBJ1-2; D gene ambiguous. This CDR3 is 14 amino acids long. The V end lost 4 bases, the J end lost 1 base, and 10 bases lay between the germline ends. Germline lookup yields CDR1 LGHNA and CDR2 YNFKEQ.

The chain is built from TRBV7-2 and TRBJ2-7; D is perhaps TRBD2 (6 bases). The CDR3 runs 13 residues. Germline V CDR1 and CDR2: SGHTA, FQGNSA. V was pared by 5 bases and J by 4 bases, with 12 bases between. CDR3 DNA sequence: TGTGCCAGCAGCATCCGGGAGTCATACGAGCAGTACTTC. It codes for CASSIRESYEQYF. The full variable domain, with the rest looked up from reference TRBV7-2 and TRBJ2-7, is GAGVSQSPSNKVTEKGKDVELRCDPISGHTALYWYRQSLGQGLEFLIYFQGNSAPDKSGLPSDRFSAERTGGSVSTLTIQRTQQEDSAVYLCASSIRESYEQYFGPGTRLTVT.

This rearrangement joins TRBV9 to TRBJ1-2; 9 bases match TRBD1. This CDR3 has 15 amino acids. Germline trimming cut 3 bases from V and 7 bases from J; bases unmatched to any gene: 10. Looked up from germline, CDR1 is SGDLS and CDR2 is YYNGEE. The CDR3 region has the DNA TGTGCCAGCAGCGCTCAAGGGGGGACAGGGTCTGGCTACACCTTC. Protein product: CASSAQGGTGSGYTF.

V usage is TRBV7-8 and J usage is TRBJ2-2; D is unresolved. V lost 5 bases and J 0 bases, leaving 7 bases between the germline ends. CDR1 and CDR2 from the germline V gene are SGHVS and FQNEAQ. The CDR3 has 14 residues. The CDR3 nucleotides are TGTGCCAGCAGCCCCAATTCGAACACCGGGGAGCTGTTTTTT. It yields the protein CASSPNSNTGELFF.

The genes are TRBV6-6 and TRBJ2-5; TRBD1 matches 9 bases. The V gene end was trimmed by 7 bases and the J gene end by 2 bases; junction bases not matched to a gene: 8. Germline loops: CDR1 MNHNY, CDR2 SVGAGI (reference sequence). There are 15 residues in the CDR3. The CDR3 protein is CASKSGTGKQETQYF. The CDR3 DNA reads as TGTGCCAGCAAATCGGGGACAGGGAAACAAGAGACCCAGTACTTC.

J is TRBJ2-2 and V is TRBV29-1; 7 bases fit TRBD1. The CDR3 loop spans 14 amino acids. Germline assignment: CDR1 SQVTM and CDR2 ANQGSEA. V lost 4 bases and J lost 7; bases outside the gene matches: 9. As DNA, the CDR3 is TGCAGCGTTGTTGTACAGGGGTACATCGGGGAGCTGTTTTTT. This translates into CSVVVQGYIGELFF.

The rearrangement joins TRBV28 to TRBJ1-2; the D gene is possibly TRBD1 (5 bases). Germline V lookup: CDR1 MDHEN, CDR2 SYDVKM. V shed 2 bases and J shed 4 bases, with 14 bases lying between them. This CDR3 contains 15 residues. CDR3 coding DNA: TGTGCCAGCAGTTTACACTACCCGGGGGGCTATGGCTACACCTTC. As protein: CASSLHYPGGYGYTF.

This clone was detected once. The chain couples TRBV5-5 to TRBJ2-1, with D perhaps matching TRBD2 (7 bases). Trimming shortened V by 0 bases and J by 0 bases, and 10 bases separated the two germline ends. The CDR3 totals 16 residues. The germline gives CDR1 SGHKS, CDR2 YYEKEE (reference sequence). The CDR3 reads CASSLVGGASYNEQFF. The CDR3 DNA sequence: TGTGCCAGCAGCTTGGTGGGGGGGGCCTCCTACAATGAGCAGTTCTTC.

The rearrangement joins TRBV10-1 to TRBJ1-5; D gene unclear. This CDR3 is built from 13 residues. The germline CDR1 and CDR2 sequences are WNHNN and SYGVQD (reference sequence). Trimming took 4 bases from V and 3 from J, leaving 7 bases between them. The CDR3 here is CASSATVNQPQHF. CDR3 DNA: TGCGCCAGCAGTGCCACGGTCAATCAGCCCCAGCATTTT.

V is TRBV5-4 and J is TRBJ2-7, with a weak D call TRBD2 (7 bases). The CDR3 is made up of 14 amino acids. Looked up from germline, CDR1 is SGHNT and CDR2 is YYREEE (reference sequence). Trimming pared 7 bases from V and 4 bases from J, leaving 18 bases between. The CDR3 is CASPPSGGHYEQYV. The DNA of the CDR3 is TGTGCCAGCCCCCCCTCGGGGGGACATTACGAGCAGTACGTC.

This chain connects TRBV30 to TRBJ2-3, with D possibly matching TRBD2 (5 bases). This CDR3 is 14 amino acids long. Germline assignment: CDR1 GTSNPN and CDR2 SVGIG (reference sequence). V was clipped by 8 bases and J by 3 bases, with 18 bases between them. The CDR3 DNA reads as TGTGCCCGGGGAGAGGGCGACAAAACAGATACGCAGTATTTT. It specifies CARGEGDKTDTQYF. Variable domain in full (rest from reference TRBV30 and TRBJ2-3): SQTIHQWPATLVQPVGSPLSLECTVEGTSNPNLYWYRQAAGRGLQLLFYSVGIGQISSEVPQNLSASRPQDRQFILSSKKLLLSDSGFYLCARGEGDKTDTQYFGPGTRLTVL.

The rearrangement joins TRBV7-9 to TRBJ1-1, with a possible D match to TRBD1 (6 bases). This CDR3 comprises 14 residues. Germline CDR1 reads SEHNR; CDR2 reads FQNEAQ (reference sequence). V dropped 5 bases and J dropped 1 base, with 11 bases sitting between them. The CDR3 DNA reads TGTGCCAGCAGCCATGGACAGAAGAACACTGAAGCTTTCTTT. This gives the protein CASSHGQKNTEAFF. Drawing the rest from reference TRBV7-9 and TRBJ1-1, the complete variable domain is DTGVSQNPRHKITKRGQNVTFRCDPISEHNRLYWYRQTLGQGPEFLTYFQNEAQLEKSRLLSDRFSAERPKGSFSTLEIQRTEQGDSAMYLCASSHGQKNTEAFFGQGTRLTVV.

V and J are TRBV5-4 and TRBJ2-2; D is perhaps TRBD1 (6 bases). Between the trimmed V and J ends, which lost 0 bases and 3 bases, there was a span of 9 bases. The length of the CDR3 is 15 residues. The germline gives CDR1 SGHNT, CDR2 YYREEE (reference sequence). CDR3 DNA: TGTGCCAGCAGCTTGGGGGGACAATACACCGGGGAGCTGTTTTTT. As protein: CASSLGGQYTGELFF. The whole variable domain, remainder taken from reference TRBV5-4 and TRBJ2-2, is ETGVTQSPTHLIKTRGQQVTLRCSSQSGHNTVSWYQQALGQGPQFIFQYYREEENGRGNFPPRFSGLQFPNYSSELNVNALELDDSALYLCASSLGGQYTGELFFGEGSRLTVL.

This clone was seen only a few times. The chain joins TRBV6-1 to TRBJ2-3; 8 bases line up with TRBD1. The CDR3 spans 17 residues. Germline V gene data show CDR1 as MNHNS and CDR2 as SASEGT. V gave up 2 bases and J gave up 3 bases; unmatched junction bases: 10. The CDR3 region has the DNA TGTGCCAGCAGTGAAAATTTCCAGGGGGCCCCAACAGATACGCAGTATTTT. Residues: CASSENFQGAPTDTQYF.